The 31 T cell receptor beta chains presented below share a single source sample, sequenced in a study of high-grade serous ovarian cancer treatment subgroups. TCRdb's table, derived via immunoSEQ multiplex PCR, lists solely in-frame clones and lacks some. The sample records roughly 15,000 clones, 80% to 90% being singletons. Tumor tissue was taken before any definitive surgery or chemotherapy was given. Material: tumor tissue. These receptors originate from a human donor with high-grade serous ovarian cancer.

The chain recombines TRBV4-1 with TRBJ1-2, with a possible D match to TRBD1 (6 bases). Germline V gives CDR1 MGHRA, CDR2 YSYEKL. The CDR3 loop spans 14 amino acids. Trimming removed 2 bases at V and 3 bases at J, with 10 bases between. CDR3 sequence (DNA): TGCGCCAGCAGCCAACCAGGACAGCACTATGGCTACACCTTC. This translates into CASSQPGQHYGYTF.

The rearrangement links TRBV10-3 to TRBJ2-2; 10 bases align to TRBD1. With 6 bases clipped from V and 5 bases from J, the junction kept 3 bases outside the gene matches. CDR3 length: 14 amino acids. Looked up from germline, CDR1 is ENHRY and CDR2 is SYGVKD. CDR3 sequence: CAIRPGQGTGELFF. Written as DNA, the CDR3 is TGTGCCATCAGACCGGGACAGGGGACCGGGGAGCTGTTTTTT.

The chain combines TRBV9 with TRBJ1-5; D is ambiguous. This CDR3 region has 15 residues. Germline CDR1 and CDR2: SGDLS and YYNGEE. V dropped 0 bases and J dropped 3 bases, with 10 bases sitting between them. The CDR3 here is CASSVGQAPNQPQHF. The CDR3, as DNA: TGTGCCAGCAGCGTAGGGCAGGCCCCCAATCAGCCCCAGCATTTT. Variable domain in full (rest from reference TRBV9 and TRBJ1-5): DSGVTQTPKHLITATGQRVTLRCSPRSGDLSVYWYQQSLDQGLQFLIQYYNGEERAKGNILERFSAQQFPDLHSELNLSSLELGDSALYFCASSVGQAPNQPQHFGDGTRLSIL.

V gene TRBV19 combines with J gene TRBJ2-7, with 10 positions matching TRBD1. The V and J ends lost 5 bases and 7 bases, in that order; junction bases with no gene match: 8. Germline V CDR1 and CDR2: LNHDA, SQIVND (reference sequence). CDR3 length equals 14 residues. The CDR3 DNA reads as TGTGCCAGTAGTTTTACCGGGACAGGGGAAGAGCAGTACTTC. Its translation: CASSFTGTGEEQYF.

The rearrangement joins TRBV19 to TRBJ2-5; TRBD1 might be the D (5 bases). V was cut by 1 base and J by 3 bases, with 9 bases left in between. The CDR3 loop spans 14 amino acids. Germline V gene sequence: CDR1 LNHDA, CDR2 SQIVND (reference sequence). The CDR3 is CASSIGQHKETQYF. CDR3 nucleotides: TGTGCCAGTAGTATAGGACAGCATAAAGAGACCCAGTACTTC. The whole variable domain, remainder taken from reference TRBV19 and TRBJ2-5, is DGGITQSPKYLFRKEGQNVTLSCEQNLNHDAMYWYRQDPGQGLRLIYYSQIVNDFQKGDIAEGYSVSREKKESFPLTVTSAQKNPTAFYLCASSIGQHKETQYFGPGTRLLVL.

The CDR3 bases are TGTGCCAGCAGCAAGAGGACTGGGAGCAATCAGCCCCAGCATTTT. Protein sequence: CASSKRTGSNQPQHF. J is TRBJ1-5 and V is TRBV7-2, with D hard to call. Germline CDR1 and CDR2: SGHTA and FQGNSA. The CDR3 is 15 amino acids. V was trimmed by 5 bases and J by 1 base, leaving 12 bases between them.

This clone was recorded only once. J is TRBJ1-3 and V is TRBV11-2; D is ambiguous. From germline, CDR1 is SGHAT and CDR2 FQNNGV. The length of the CDR3 is 13 residues. Trimming left V 1 base short and J 4 bases short, with 5 bases between. CDR3 in DNA: TGTGCCAGCAGCTTAGTTACCGGAAACACCATATATTTT. The encoded protein is CASSLVTGNTIYF.

The rearrangement joins TRBV18 to TRBJ1-1, with 9 bases identical to TRBD1. The CDR3 totals 16 residues. J was trimmed by 3 bases and V by 3 bases; bases with no gene match: 8. Germline assignment: CDR1 KGHSH and CDR2 LQKENI. The CDR3: CASSPRQGGEYTEAFF. In DNA, the CDR3 is TGTGCCAGCTCACCCCGACAGGGGGGAGAGTACACTGAAGCTTTCTTT. Using reference TRBV18 and TRBJ1-1 for the parts outside the CDR3, the full variable domain is NAGVMQNPRHLVRRRGQEARLRCSPMKGHSHVYWYRQLPEEGLKFMVYLQKENIIDESGMPKERFSAEFPKEGPSILRIQQVVRGDSAAYFCASSPRQGGEYTEAFFGQGTRLTVV.

CDR3 loop: CSGALNTDTQYF. Here the CDR3 DNA reads TGCAGCGGCGCTTTGAACACAGATACGCAGTATTTT. This chain joins TRBV29-1 and TRBJ2-3; D is unresolved. The germline CDR1 and CDR2 sequences are SQVTM and ANQGSEA. CDR3 size: 12 residues. The germline V and J ends were trimmed by 7 bases and 2 bases, with 10 bases remaining between them.

The genes are TRBV5-5 and TRBJ1-2; D is unclear. Looked up from germline, CDR1 is SGHKS and CDR2 is YYEKEE (reference sequence). The V end was cut by 6 bases, the J end by 4 bases, with 10 bases between. The length of the CDR3 is 12 residues. CDR3 residues: CASKAETYGYTF. For the CDR3, the DNA is TGTGCCAGCAAGGCGGAAACCTATGGCTACACCTTC.

The rearrangement uses TRBV7-2 and TRBJ2-1; the match to TRBD2 covers 9 bases. V lost 7 bases, J lost 4 bases, and 8 bases stayed unmatched. CDR1 is SGHTA and CDR2 is FQGNSA in the germline V gene. This CDR3 contains 15 residues. CDR3 DNA sequence: TGTGCCAGCAAAGGGGCGGCGGGGGGGTACAATGAGCAGTTCTTC. Protein sequence: CASKGAAGGYNEQFF.

The rearrangement uses TRBV5-6 and TRBJ1-3, with D unresolved. Per germline, CDR1 SGHDT and CDR2 YYEEEE. The V gene lost 0 bases and the J gene lost 3 bases, with 10 bases spanning the gap. The CDR3 covers 15 residues. The CDR3 DNA sequence: TGTGCCAGCAGCTTGGTCGGGCCTTATGGAAACACCATATATTTT. Translated: CASSLVGPYGNTIYF.

The chain links TRBV10-3 to TRBJ2-7, with a tentative D call TRBD1 (6 bases). CDR1 and CDR2 from the germline V gene are ENHRY and SYGVKD. V was pared by 3 bases and J by 1 base, with 25 bases between. The CDR3 length is 19 residues. CDR3 bases: TGTGCCATCAGTGACGTCTATTTCGAGGTGGTAGACAGGTCCTACGAGCAGTACTTC. Translating gives CAISDVYFEVVDRSYEQYF.

The CDR3 sequence is CASSGQSGVVLEQYF. In nucleotides, the CDR3 is TGTGCCAGCAGCGGACAGAGCGGGGTTGTCCTCGAGCAGTACTTC. The gene calls are TRBV2 and TRBJ2-7; D is perhaps TRBD2 (7 bases). V lost 6 bases, J lost 6 bases, and 21 bases lay in between. Germline CDR1 is SNHLY and CDR2 is FYNNEI. There are 15 residues in the CDR3.

With regard to this clone: The germline gene is not matched at one end of the junction; a read error may be the cause. The V call is TRBV7-9, the J call TRBJ1-4, with a tentative D call TRBD1 (5 bases). The germline gives CDR1 SEHNR, CDR2 FQNEAQ (reference sequence). The CDR3 spans 14 residues. The CDR3 region has the DNA TGTGCCAGCAGATTAGCCTCCAAGGGGGAAAAACTGTTTTTT. This encodes CASRLASKGEKLFF.

Comments on this clone: Since no conserved phenylalanine or tryptophan closes the CDR3, a read error is the likely cause. It is unclear where the CDR3 begins or ends on the DNA, so no DNA is shown, and the CDR3 is as TCRdb lists it. The chain couples TRBV7-6 to TRBJ1-6. The CDR3 adds up to 11 amino acids, both ends counted. CDR1 and CDR2 (germline): SGHVS, FNYEAQ. The chain's CDR3 is CASSSQMGWPH.

The gene calls are TRBV6-5 and TRBJ1-1; the D is unclear. CDR1 is MNHEY, CDR2 SVGAGI, per germline. Trimming shortened V by 2 bases and J by 2 bases, and 12 bases separated the two germline ends. The CDR3 length is 15 residues. The DNA for the CDR3 is TGTGCCAGCAGTTACCGGCCTAAGGGTAACACTGAAGCTTTCTTT. This translates into CASSYRPKGNTEAFF.

The chain has TRBV5-4 and TRBJ2-1; 9 positions agree with TRBD2. The CDR3 loop spans 14 amino acids. Trimming at V came to 1 base and at J to 4 bases, leaving 0 bases not matched to a gene. Germline V lookup: CDR1 SGHNT, CDR2 YYREEE (reference sequence). CDR3 amino acids: CASSLTSGYNEQFF. CDR3 coding DNA: TGTGCCAGCAGCTTGACTAGCGGGTACAATGAGCAGTTCTTC.

The rearrangement links TRBV7-2 to TRBJ2-7, with 11 positions matching TRBD2. J lost 2 bases, V lost 1 base, and 7 bases had no gene match. CDR3 length: 17 residues. Germline CDR1 is SGHTA and CDR2 is FQGNSA. The CDR3 bases are TGTGCCAGCAGCTTAGATAGCGGGGGGGCCTTGACCTACGAGCAGTACTTC. Amino acid sequence: CASSLDSGGALTYEQYF. Using reference TRBV7-2 and TRBJ2-7 for the parts outside the CDR3, the full variable domain is GAGVSQSPSNKVTEKGKDVELRCDPISGHTALYWYRQSLGQGLEFLIYFQGNSAPDKSGLPSDRFSAERTGGSVSTLTIQRTQQEDSAVYLCASSLDSGGALTYEQYFGPGTRLTVT.

The CDR3, as DNA: TGTGCCAGCAGACTGGACTACCTATACAATGAGCAGTTCTTC. Protein sequence: CASRLDYLYNEQFF. This rearrangement joins TRBV6-5 to TRBJ2-1, with a weak D call TRBD2 (6 bases). V lost 6 bases and J 4 bases, leaving 13 bases between the germline ends. The CDR3 extends over 14 amino acids. CDR1 and CDR2 from the germline V gene are MNHEY and SVGAGI.

The V gene is TRBV18, the J gene TRBJ2-3; TRBD2 aligns across 9 bases. Germline CDR1 KGHSH, CDR2 LQKENI. The CDR3 runs 16 residues. V dropped 2 bases and J dropped 2; count of bases not matched to a gene: 5. In DNA, the CDR3 is TGTGCCAGCTCACCAAGGCTAGCGGGGAACACAGATACGCAGTATTTT. It yields the protein CASSPRLAGNTDTQYF.

The CDR3 coding sequence is TGTGCCAGCTCACGTCCCGGGACAGGATTAATTGATGAGCAGTTCTTC. Protein: CASSRPGTGLIDEQFF. V gene TRBV18 combines with J gene TRBJ2-1; 8 nucleotides agree with TRBD1. The V segment lost 4 bases and the J segment 8 bases; nucleotides outside the gene matches: 13. Germline loops: CDR1 KGHSH, CDR2 LQKENI. The CDR3 has 16 amino acids.

The rearrangement joins TRBV18 to TRBJ2-2; 7 bases are shared with TRBD1. V lost 0 bases, J lost 3 bases, and 7 bases stayed unmatched. Looked up from germline, CDR1 is KGHSH and CDR2 is LQKENI. This CDR3 has 17 residues. The CDR3 DNA sequence: TGTGCCAGCTCACCACCCCGGACAGGTTCGGACACCGGGGAGCTGTTTTTT. Protein: CASSPPRTGSDTGELFF.

The table lists this clone with a count of one. The chain carries TRBV5-4 and TRBJ2-3; D gene ambiguous. V lost 0 bases and J 0 bases, leaving 8 bases between the germline ends. Germline loops: CDR1 SGHNT, CDR2 YYREEE (reference sequence). This CDR3 contains 15 residues. CDR3 coding DNA: TGTGCCAGCAGCTTGGCCGTCAGTAGCACAGATACGCAGTATTTT. Translated, it gives CASSLAVSSTDTQYF.

The V call is TRBV6-6, the J call TRBJ1-6; D is unclear. CDR1 MNHNY and CDR2 SVGAGI come from the germline V gene (reference sequence). This CDR3 has 13 residues. V lost 5 bases, J lost 6 bases, and 8 bases lay in between. Here the CDR3 reads CASSDNGNSPLHF. Written as DNA, the CDR3 is TGTGCCAGCAGTGATAATGGTAATTCACCCCTCCACTTT.

This rearrangement joins TRBV11-2 to TRBJ2-2, with a weak D call TRBD2 (5 bases). Germline lookup yields CDR1 SGHAT and CDR2 FQNNGV. Trimming took off 2 bases at V and 0 bases at J, with 10 bases between the two ends. There are 16 residues in the CDR3. CDR3 residues: CASSLYASSNTGELFF. The CDR3 DNA follows: TGTGCCAGCAGCTTATACGCTAGCTCGAACACCGGGGAGCTGTTTTTT.

This chain links TRBV10-3 with TRBJ2-5; 7 bases agree with TRBD1. The CDR3 has 15 amino acids. Germline assignment: CDR1 ENHRY and CDR2 SYGVKD. The junction had 12 bases not matched to a gene; V was cut back by 10 bases and J by 1 base. CDR3: CATQKTGAPQETQYF. The CDR3 region has the DNA TGTGCCACCCAGAAAACAGGGGCCCCCCAAGAGACCCAGTACTTC.

The V gene is TRBV2, the J gene TRBJ2-3; TRBD1 matches 9 bases. Per germline, CDR1 SNHLY and CDR2 FYNNEI. The ends lost 7 bases at V and 5 bases at J; junction bases unmatched: 7. This CDR3 is built from 14 residues. CDR3 protein: CASNYWGQGDTQYF. The CDR3 DNA is TGTGCCAGCAACTACTGGGGACAGGGAGATACGCAGTATTTT.

The genes are TRBV9 and TRBJ2-1; 9 nucleotides line up with TRBD2. Germline-derived CDR1 and CDR2 are SGDLS and YYNGEE. Unmatched junction bases numbered 6, after V lost 0 bases and J lost 8 bases. The CDR3 runs 15 residues. CDR3 sequence: CASSVGSGGTYEQFF. CDR3 DNA sequence: TGTGCCAGCAGCGTAGGGAGCGGGGGGACGTATGAGCAGTTCTTC. The variable domain in full, with the rest retrieved from reference TRBV9 and TRBJ2-1, is DSGVTQTPKHLITATGQRVTLRCSPRSGDLSVYWYQQSLDQGLQFLIQYYNGEERAKGNILERFSAQQFPDLHSELNLSSLELGDSALYFCASSVGSGGTYEQFFGPGTRLTVL.

The rearrangement links TRBV4-1 to TRBJ1-6; 8 nucleotides match TRBD1. The V gene's germline CDR1 is MGHRA and CDR2 YSYEKL. The CDR3 has 17 residues. J lost 6 bases, V lost 4 bases, and 11 bases had no gene match. The CDR3 is CASSLVGTGVSNSPLHF. The DNA for the CDR3 is TGCGCCAGCAGCCTGGTCGGGACAGGCGTCTCTAATTCACCCCTCCACTTT.

This clone was seen once. The gene calls are TRBV4-2 and TRBJ2-7; unclear D gene. CDR3 length: 13 amino acids. Germline CDR1 and CDR2: LGHNA and YNFKEQ. Trimming removed 1 base at V and 1 base at J, with 5 bases between. The CDR3 sequence is CASSQAYSYEQYF. CDR3 coding DNA: TGTGCCAGCAGCCAAGCCTATTCCTACGAGCAGTACTTC.